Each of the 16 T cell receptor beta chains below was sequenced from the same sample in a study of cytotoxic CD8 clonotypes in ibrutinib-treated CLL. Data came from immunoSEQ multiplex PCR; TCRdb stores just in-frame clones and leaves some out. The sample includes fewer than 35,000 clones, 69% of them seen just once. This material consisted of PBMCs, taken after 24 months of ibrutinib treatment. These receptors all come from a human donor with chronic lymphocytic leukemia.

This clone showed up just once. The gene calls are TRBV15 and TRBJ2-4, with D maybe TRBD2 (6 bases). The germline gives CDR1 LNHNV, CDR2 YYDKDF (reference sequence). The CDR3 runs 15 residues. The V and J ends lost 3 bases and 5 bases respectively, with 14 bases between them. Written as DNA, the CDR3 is TGTGCCACCAGCAGGGGACGGGGGAGCGAAAACATTCAGTACTTC. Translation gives CATSRGRGSENIQYF. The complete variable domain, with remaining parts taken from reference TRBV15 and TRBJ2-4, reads DAMVIQNPRYQVTQFGKPVTLSCSQTLNHNVMYWYQQKSSQAPKLLFHYYDKDFNNEADTPDNFQSRRPNTSFCFLDIRSPGLGDTAMYLCATSRGRGSENIQYFGAGTRLSVL.

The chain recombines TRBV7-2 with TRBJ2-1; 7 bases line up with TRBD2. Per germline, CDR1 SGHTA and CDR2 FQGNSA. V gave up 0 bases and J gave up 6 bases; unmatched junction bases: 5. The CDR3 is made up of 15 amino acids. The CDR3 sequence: CASSLAGGSINEQFF. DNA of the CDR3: TGTGCCAGCAGCTTAGCGGGGGGGTCTATCAATGAGCAGTTCTTC. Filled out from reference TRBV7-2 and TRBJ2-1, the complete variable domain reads GAGVSQSPSNKVTEKGKDVELRCDPISGHTALYWYRQSLGQGLEFLIYFQGNSAPDKSGLPSDRFSAERTGGSVSTLTIQRTQQEDSAVYLCASSLAGGSINEQFFGPGTRLTVL.

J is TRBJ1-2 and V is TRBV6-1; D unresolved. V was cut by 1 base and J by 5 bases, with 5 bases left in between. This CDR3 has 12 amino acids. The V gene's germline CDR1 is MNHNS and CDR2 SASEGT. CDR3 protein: CASSEVGYGYTF. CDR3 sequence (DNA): TGTGCCAGCAGTGAAGTAGGGTATGGCTACACCTTC.

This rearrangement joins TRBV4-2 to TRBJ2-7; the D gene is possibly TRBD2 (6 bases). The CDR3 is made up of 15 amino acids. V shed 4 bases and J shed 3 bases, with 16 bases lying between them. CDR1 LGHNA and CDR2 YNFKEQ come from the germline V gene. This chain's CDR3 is CASSRNTGSHYEQYF. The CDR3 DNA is TGTGCCAGCAGCCGAAACACCGGGAGCCACTACGAGCAGTACTTC.

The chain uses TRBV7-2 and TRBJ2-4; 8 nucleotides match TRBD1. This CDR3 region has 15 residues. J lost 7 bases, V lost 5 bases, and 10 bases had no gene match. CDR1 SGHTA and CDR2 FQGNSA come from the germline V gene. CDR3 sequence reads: CASSVWGQERNIQYF. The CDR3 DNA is TGTGCCAGCAGCGTATGGGGACAGGAGCGGAACATTCAGTACTTC. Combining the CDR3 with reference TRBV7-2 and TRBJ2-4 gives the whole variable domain GAGVSQSPSNKVTEKGKDVELRCDPISGHTALYWYRQSLGQGLEFLIYFQGNSAPDKSGLPSDRFSAERTGGSVSTLTIQRTQQEDSAVYLCASSVWGQERNIQYFGAGTRLSVL.

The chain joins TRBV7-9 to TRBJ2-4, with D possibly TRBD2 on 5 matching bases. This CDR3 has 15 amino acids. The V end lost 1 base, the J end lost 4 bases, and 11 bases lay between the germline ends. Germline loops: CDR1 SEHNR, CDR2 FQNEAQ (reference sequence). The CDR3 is CASSLDLAQKNIQYF. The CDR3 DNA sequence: TGTGCCAGCAGCTTAGATCTAGCACAGAAAAACATTCAGTACTTC.

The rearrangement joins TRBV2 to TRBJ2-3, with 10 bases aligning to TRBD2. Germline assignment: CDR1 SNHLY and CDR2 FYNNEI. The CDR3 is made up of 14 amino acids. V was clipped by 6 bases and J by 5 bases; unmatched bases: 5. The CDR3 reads CASRLLAGIDTQYF. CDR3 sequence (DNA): TGTGCCAGCAGACTACTAGCGGGGATAGATACGCAGTATTTT.

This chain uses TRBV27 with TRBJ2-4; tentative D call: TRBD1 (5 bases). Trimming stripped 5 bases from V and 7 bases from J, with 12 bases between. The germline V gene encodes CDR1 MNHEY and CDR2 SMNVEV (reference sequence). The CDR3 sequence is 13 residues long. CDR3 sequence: CASSLDRVNIQYF. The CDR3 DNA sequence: TGTGCCAGCAGTCTTGACAGAGTCAACATTCAGTACTTC.

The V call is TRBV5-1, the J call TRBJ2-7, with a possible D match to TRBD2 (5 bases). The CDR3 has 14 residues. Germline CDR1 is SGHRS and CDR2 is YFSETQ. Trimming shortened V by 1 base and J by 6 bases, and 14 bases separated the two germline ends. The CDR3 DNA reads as TGCGCCAGCAGCTTGCCGGGATCCGGAGGCGAGCAGTACTTC. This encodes CASSLPGSGGEQYF.

The DNA for the CDR3 is TGTGCCAGCAGTTTACAGTCGCGCCACTACGAGCAGTACTTC. Its translation: CASSLQSRHYEQYF. V and J are TRBV28 and TRBJ2-7; D remains unclear. V shed 2 bases and J shed 3 bases, with 11 bases lying between them. There are 14 residues in the CDR3. The germline CDR1 and CDR2 sequences are MDHEN and SYDVKM.

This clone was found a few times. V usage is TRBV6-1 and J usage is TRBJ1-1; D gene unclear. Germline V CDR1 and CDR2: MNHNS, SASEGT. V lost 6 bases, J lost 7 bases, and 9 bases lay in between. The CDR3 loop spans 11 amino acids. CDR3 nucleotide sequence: TGTGCCAGCAGGACGGCTCGTGAAGCTTTCTTT. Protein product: CASRTAREAFF.

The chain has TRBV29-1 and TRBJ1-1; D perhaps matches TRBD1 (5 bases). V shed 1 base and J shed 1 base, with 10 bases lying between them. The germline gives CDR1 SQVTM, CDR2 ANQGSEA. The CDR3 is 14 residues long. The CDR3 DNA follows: TGCAGCGTTGAAGGGTGGGGCCCGAACACTGAAGCTTTCTTT. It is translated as CSVEGWGPNTEAFF.

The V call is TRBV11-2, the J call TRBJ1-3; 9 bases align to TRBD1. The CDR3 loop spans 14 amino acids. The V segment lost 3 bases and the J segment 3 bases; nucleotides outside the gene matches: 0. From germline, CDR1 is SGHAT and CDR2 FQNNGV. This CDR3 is CASSLTGGGNTIYF. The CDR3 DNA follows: TGTGCCAGCAGCTTGACAGGGGGTGGAAACACCATATATTTT. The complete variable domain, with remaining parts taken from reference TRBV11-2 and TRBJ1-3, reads EAGVAQSPRYKIIEKRQSVAFWCNPISGHATLYWYQQILGQGPKLLIQFQNNGVVDDSQLPKDRFSAERLKGVDSTLKIQPAKLEDSAVYLCASSLTGGGNTIYFGEGSWLTVV.

DNA for the CDR3: TGTGCCACCTTAGAGACAGGGGCCTATGGCTACACCTTC. Translation gives CATLETGAYGYTF. This chain links TRBV28 with TRBJ1-2, with 8 bases aligning to TRBD1. The CDR3 extends over 13 amino acids. Germline V gene sequence: CDR1 MDHEN, CDR2 SYDVKM. V gave up 10 bases and J gave up 4 bases; unmatched junction bases: 8.

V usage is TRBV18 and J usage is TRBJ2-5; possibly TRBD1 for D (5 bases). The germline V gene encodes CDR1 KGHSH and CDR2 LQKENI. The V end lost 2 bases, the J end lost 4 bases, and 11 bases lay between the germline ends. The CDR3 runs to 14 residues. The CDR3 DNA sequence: TGTGCCAGCTCACCATCAGCAGGGCCAGAGACCCAGTACTTC. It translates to CASSPSAGPETQYF.

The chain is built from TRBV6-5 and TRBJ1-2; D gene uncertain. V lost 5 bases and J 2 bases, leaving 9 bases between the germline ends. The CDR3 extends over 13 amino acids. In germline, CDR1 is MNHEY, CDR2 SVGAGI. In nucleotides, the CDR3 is TGTGCCAGCAGTGATAGGATCAACTATGGCTACACCTTC. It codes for CASSDRINYGYTF.